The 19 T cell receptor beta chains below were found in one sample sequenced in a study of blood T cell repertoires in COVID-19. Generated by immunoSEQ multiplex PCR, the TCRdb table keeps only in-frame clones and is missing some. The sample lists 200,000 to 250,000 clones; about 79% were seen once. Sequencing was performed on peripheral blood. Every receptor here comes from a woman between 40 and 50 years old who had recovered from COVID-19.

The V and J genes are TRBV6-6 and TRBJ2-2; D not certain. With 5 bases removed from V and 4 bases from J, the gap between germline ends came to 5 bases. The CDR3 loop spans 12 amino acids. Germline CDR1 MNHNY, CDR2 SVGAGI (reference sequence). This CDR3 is CASSKLTGELFF. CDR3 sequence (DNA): TGTGCCAGCAGTAAACTCACCGGGGAGCTGTTTTTT.

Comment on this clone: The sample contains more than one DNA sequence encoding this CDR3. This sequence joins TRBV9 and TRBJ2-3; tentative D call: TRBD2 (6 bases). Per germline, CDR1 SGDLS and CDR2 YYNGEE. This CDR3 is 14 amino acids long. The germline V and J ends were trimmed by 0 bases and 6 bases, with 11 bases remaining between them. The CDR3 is CASSVGRGTDTQYF. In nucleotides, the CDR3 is TGTGCCAGCAGCGTAGGTCGTGGGACTGATACGCAGTATTTT.

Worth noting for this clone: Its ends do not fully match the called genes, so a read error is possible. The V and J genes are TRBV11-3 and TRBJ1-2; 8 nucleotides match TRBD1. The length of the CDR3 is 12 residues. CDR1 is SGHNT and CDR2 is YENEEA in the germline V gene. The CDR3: CASSLLTGASPF. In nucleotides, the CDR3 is TGTGCCAGCAGCCTACTGACAGGGGCCTCACCCTTC.

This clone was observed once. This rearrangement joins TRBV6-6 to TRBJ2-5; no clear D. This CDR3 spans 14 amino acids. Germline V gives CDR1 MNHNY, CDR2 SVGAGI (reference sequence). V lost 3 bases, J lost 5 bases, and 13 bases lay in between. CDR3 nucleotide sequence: TGTGCCAGCAGTTATACGGGTCAGAGGGAGACCCAGTACTTC. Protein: CASSYTGQRETQYF.

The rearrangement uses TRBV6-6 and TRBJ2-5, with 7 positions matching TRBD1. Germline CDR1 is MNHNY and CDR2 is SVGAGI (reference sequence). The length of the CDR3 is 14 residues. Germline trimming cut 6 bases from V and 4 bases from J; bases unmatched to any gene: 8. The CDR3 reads CASSQGQLLETQYF. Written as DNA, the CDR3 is TGTGCCAGCAGCCAGGGACAGCTCTTAGAGACCCAGTACTTC.

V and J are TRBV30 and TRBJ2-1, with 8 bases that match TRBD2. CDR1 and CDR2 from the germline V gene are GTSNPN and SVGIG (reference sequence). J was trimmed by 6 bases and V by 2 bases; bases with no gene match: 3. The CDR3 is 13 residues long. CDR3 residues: CAWSRGGLNEQFF. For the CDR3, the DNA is TGTGCCTGGAGTCGGGGGGGCCTCAATGAGCAGTTCTTC.

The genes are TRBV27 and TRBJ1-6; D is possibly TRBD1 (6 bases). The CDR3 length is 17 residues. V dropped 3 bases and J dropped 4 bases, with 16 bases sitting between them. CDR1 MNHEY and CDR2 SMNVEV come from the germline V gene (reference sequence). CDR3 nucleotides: TGTGCCAGCAGTTTTGGGGGCGGAGCCGTATATAATTCACCCCTCCACTTT. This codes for CASSFGGGAVYNSPLHF.

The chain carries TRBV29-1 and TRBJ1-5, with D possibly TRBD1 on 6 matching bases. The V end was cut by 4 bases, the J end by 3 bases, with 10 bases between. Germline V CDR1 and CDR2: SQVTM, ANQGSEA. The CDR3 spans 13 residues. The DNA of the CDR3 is TGCAGCGTTGGGACAGCCGCCAATCAGCCCCAGCATTTT. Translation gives CSVGTAANQPQHF.

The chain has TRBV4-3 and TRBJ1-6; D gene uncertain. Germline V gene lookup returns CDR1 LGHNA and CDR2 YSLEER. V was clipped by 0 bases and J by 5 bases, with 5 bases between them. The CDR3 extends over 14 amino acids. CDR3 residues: CASSQDPNNSPLHF. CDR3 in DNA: TGCGCCAGCAGCCAAGACCCTAATAATTCACCCCTCCACTTT.

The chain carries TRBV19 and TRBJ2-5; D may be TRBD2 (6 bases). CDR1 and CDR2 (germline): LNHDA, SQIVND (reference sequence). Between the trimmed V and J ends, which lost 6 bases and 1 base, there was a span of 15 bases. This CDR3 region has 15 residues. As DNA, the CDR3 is TGTGCCAGTAGCTTCTTACTAGCAGGCCAAGAGACCCAGTACTTC. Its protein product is CASSFLLAGQETQYF.

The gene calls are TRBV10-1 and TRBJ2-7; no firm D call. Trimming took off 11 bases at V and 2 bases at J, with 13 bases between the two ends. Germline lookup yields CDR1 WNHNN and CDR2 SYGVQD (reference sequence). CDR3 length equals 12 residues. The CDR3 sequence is CAFLCGAYEQYF. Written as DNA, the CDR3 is TGCGCCTTTTTGTGCGGAGCCTACGAGCAGTACTTC.

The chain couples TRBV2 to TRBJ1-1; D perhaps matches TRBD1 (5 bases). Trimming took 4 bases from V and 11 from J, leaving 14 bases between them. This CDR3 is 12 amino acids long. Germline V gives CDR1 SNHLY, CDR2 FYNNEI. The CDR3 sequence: CASSGLLRGAFF. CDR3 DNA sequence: TGTGCCAGCAGTGGCCTGCTGCGGGGGGCTTTCTTT.

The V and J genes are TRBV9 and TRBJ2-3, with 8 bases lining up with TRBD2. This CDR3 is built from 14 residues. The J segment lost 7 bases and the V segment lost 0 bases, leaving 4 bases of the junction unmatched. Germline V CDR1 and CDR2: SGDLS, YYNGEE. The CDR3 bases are TGTGCCAGCAGCGTAGTCATAGCGGGGAATACGCAGTATTTT. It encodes CASSVVIAGNTQYF. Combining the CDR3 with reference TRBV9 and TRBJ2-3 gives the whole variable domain DSGVTQTPKHLITATGQRVTLRCSPRSGDLSVYWYQQSLDQGLQFLIQYYNGEERAKGNILERFSAQQFPDLHSELNLSSLELGDSALYFCASSVVIAGNTQYFGPGTRLTVL.

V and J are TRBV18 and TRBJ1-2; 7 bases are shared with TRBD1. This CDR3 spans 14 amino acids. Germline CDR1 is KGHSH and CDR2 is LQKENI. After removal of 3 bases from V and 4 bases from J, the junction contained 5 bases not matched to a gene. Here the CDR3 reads CASSPGTATYGYTF. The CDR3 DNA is TGTGCCAGCTCACCCGGGACAGCCACCTATGGCTACACCTTC.

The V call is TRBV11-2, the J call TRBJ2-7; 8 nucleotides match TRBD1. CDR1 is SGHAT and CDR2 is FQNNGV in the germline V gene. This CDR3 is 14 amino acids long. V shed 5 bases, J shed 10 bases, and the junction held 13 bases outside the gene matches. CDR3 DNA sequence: TGTGCCAGCAGCGTAGGACAGGGTACTTTCGAACAGTACTTC. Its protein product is CASSVGQGTFEQYF.

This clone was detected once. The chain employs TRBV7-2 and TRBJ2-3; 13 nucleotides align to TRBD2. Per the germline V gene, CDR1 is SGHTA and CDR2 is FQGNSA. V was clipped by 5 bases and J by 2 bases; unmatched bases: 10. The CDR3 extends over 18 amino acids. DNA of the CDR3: TGTGCCAGCAGCCACGGACTAGCGGGGGACATTTCCACAGATACGCAGTATTTT. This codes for CASSHGLAGDISTDTQYF.

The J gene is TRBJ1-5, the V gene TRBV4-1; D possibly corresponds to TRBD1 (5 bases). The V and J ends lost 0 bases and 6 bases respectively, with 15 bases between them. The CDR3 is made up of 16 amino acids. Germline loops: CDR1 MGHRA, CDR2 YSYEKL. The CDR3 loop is CASSQDDGAGSQPQHF. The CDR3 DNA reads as TGCGCCAGCAGCCAAGATGACGGGGCGGGAAGTCAGCCCCAGCATTTT.

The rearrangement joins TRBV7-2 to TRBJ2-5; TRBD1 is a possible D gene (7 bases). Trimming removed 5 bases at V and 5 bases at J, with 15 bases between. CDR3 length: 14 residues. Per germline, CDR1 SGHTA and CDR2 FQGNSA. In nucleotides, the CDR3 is TGTGCCAGCAGCGCCCAGTCAGGGGGGGAGACCCAGTACTTC. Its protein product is CASSAQSGGETQYF.

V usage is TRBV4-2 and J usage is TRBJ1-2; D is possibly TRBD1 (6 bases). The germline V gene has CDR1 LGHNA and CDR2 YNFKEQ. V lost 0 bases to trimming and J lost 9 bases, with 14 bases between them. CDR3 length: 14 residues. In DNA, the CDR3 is TGTGCCAGCAGCCAAGATTCCGGGGGGCGGCGCTACACCTTC. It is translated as CASSQDSGGRRYTF.